This T cell receptor (beta chain) is drawn from a study of blood T cells in healthy people across ages. The use of a sample-barcoded 5' primer and a J-beta primer mix characterized a second PCR of 7 to 11 cycles. Per sample, CDR3-containing paired-end reads numbered at least 2.5 million. TCRdb passed the 5' RACE reads through MiXCR, listing each CDR3 protein once. The sample includes more than 1,400,000 distinct CDR3 sequences, around 39% of them seen just once. This CDR3 region has 15 residues. The V gene's germline CDR1 is MNHNS and CDR2 SASEGT. Trimming took off 3 bases at V and 6 bases at J, with 15 bases between the two ends. Overall study findings and caveats: More naive CD4+ cells and higher diversity were found in long-lived than in aged donors. Unsorted PBMC material precluded a definitive naive versus antigen-experienced comparison.

To note about this clonotype: Its cognate antigen is unknown.

V usage is TRBV6-1 and J usage is TRBJ2-1; D not resolved. The TCR originated in a woman aged 18-29 years in good health. Sequenced: blood. DNA for the CDR3: TGTGCCAGCAGTGATCCCGGTAGGGCCCTCAATGAGCAGTTCTTC. Amino acids: CASSDPGRALNEQFF.